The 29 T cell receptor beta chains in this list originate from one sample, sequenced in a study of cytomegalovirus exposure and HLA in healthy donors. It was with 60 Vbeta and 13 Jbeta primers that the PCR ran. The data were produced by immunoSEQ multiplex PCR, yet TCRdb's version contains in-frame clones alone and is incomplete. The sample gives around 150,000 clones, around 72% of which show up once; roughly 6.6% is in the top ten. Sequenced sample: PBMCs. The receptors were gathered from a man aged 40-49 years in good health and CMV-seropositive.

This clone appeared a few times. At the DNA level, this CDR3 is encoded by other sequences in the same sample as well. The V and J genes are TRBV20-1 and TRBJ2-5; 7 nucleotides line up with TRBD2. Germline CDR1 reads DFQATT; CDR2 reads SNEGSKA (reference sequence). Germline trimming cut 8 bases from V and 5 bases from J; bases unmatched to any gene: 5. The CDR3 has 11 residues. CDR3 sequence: CSPLGGETQYF. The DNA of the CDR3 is TGCAGTCCCCTGGGAGGGGAGACCCAGTACTTC.

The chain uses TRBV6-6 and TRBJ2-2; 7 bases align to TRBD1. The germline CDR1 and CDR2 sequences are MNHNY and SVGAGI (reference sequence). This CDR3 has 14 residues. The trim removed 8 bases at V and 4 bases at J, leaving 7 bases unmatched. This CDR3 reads CASQQGQSTGELFF. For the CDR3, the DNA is TGTGCCAGCCAGCAGGGACAGAGCACCGGGGAGCTGTTTTTT.

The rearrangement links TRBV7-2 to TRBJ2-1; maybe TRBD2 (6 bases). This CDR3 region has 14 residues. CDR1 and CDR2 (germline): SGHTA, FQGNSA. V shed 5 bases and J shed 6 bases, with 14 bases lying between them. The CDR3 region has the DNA TGTGCCAGCAGCCAGGGACTCAAGCGCAATGAGCAGTTCTTC. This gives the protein CASSQGLKRNEQFF.

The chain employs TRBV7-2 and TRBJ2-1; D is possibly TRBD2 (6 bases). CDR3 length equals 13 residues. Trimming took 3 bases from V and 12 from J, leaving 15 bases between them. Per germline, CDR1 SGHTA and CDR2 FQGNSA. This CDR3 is CASSFSGREGQFF. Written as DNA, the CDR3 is TGTGCCAGCAGCTTTAGCGGCAGGGAAGGGCAGTTCTTC. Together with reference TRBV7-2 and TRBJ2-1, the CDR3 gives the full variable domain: GAGVSQSPSNKVTEKGKDVELRCDPISGHTALYWYRQSLGQGLEFLIYFQGNSAPDKSGLPSDRFSAERTGGSVSTLTIQRTQQEDSAVYLCASSFSGREGQFFGPGTRLTVL.

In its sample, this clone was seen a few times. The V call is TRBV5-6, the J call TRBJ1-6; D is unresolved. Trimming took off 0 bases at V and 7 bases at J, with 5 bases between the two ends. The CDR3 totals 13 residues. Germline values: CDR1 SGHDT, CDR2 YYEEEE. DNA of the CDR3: TGTGCCAGCAGCTTGGCCTCGAATTCACCCCTCCACTTT. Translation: CASSLASNSPLHF.

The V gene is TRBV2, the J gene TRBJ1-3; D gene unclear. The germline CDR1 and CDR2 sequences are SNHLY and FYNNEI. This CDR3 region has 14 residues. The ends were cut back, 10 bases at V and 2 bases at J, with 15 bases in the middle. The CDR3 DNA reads TGTGCCACCTTGACAAGCTCGACTGGAAACACCATATATTTT. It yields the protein CATLTSSTGNTIYF. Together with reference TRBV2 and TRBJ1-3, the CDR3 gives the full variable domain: EPEVTQTPSHQVTQMGQEVILRCVPISNHLYFYWYRQILGQKVEFLVSFYNNEISEKSEIFDDQFSVERPDGSNFTLKIRSTKLEDSAMYFCATLTSSTGNTIYFGEGSWLTVV.

Here the CDR3 DNA reads TGTGCCAGCAGCCAAGATCTCGGATCATCGGGCTATGGCTACACCTTC. Residues: CASSQDLGSSGYGYTF. The rearrangement joins TRBV4-2 to TRBJ1-2; no firm D call. With 0 bases removed from V and 4 bases from J, the gap between germline ends came to 15 bases. Germline CDR1 is LGHNA and CDR2 is YNFKEQ. CDR3 length equals 16 residues.

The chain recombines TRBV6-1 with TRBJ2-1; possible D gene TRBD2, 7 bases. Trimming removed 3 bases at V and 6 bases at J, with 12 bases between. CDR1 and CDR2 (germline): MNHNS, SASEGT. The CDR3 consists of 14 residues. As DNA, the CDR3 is TGTGCCAGCAGTGACCCAGGGGAGGGCAATGAGCAGTTCTTC. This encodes CASSDPGEGNEQFF.

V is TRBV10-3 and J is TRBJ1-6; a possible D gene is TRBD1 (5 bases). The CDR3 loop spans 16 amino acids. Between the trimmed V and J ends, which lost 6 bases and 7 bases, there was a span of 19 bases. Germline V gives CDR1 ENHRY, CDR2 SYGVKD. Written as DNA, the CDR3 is TGTGCCATCAGAGGAGCCGGGACTCACCGCAATTCACCCCTCCACTTT. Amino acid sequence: CAIRGAGTHRNSPLHF.

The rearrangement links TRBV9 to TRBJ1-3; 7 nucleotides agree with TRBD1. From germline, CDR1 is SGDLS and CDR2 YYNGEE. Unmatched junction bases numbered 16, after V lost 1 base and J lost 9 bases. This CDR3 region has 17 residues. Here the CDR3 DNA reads TGTGCCAGCAGCGTACTTGGGACAGAGCGTGGGGAAGGCACCATATATTTT. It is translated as CASSVLGTERGEGTIYF.

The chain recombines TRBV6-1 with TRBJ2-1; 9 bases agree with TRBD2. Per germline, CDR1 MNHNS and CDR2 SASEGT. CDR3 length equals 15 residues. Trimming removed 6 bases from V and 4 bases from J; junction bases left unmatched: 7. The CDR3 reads CASSDLAGQYNEQFF. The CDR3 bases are TGTGCCAGCAGCGACCTAGCGGGGCAGTACAATGAGCAGTTCTTC.

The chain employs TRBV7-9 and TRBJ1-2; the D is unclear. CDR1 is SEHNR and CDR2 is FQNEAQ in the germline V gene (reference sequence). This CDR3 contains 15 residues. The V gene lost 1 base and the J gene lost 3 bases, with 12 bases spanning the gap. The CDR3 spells CASSLVMGSDYGYTF. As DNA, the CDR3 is TGTGCCAGCAGCTTAGTGATGGGCTCGGACTATGGCTACACCTTC.

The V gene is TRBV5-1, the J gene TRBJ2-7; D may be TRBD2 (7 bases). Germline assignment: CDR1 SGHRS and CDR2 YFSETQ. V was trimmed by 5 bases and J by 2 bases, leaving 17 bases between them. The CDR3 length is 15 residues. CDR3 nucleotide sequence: TGCGCCAGCAGTCCTGTCGGGGGGCCGCCCTACGAGCAGTACTTC. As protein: CASSPVGGPPYEQYF.

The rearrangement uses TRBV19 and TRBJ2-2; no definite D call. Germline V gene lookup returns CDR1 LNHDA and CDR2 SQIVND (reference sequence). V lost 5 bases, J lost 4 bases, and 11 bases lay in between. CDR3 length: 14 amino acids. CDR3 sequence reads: CASSLTRPTGELFF. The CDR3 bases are TGTGCCAGTAGTTTGACAAGGCCCACCGGGGAGCTGTTTTTT.

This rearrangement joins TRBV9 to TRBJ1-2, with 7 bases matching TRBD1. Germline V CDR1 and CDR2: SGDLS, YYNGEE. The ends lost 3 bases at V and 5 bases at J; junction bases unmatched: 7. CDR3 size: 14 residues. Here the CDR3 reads CASSAGDSPYGYTF. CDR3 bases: TGTGCCAGCAGCGCCGGGGACAGTCCGTATGGCTACACCTTC.

The CDR3 protein is CASSLAPSGVQETQYF. CDR3 DNA sequence: TGTGCCAGCAGCTTGGCCCCTAGCGGGGTACAAGAGACCCAGTACTTC. The chain uses TRBV5-4 and TRBJ2-5; 9 bases match TRBD2. This CDR3 is built from 16 residues. In germline, CDR1 is SGHNT, CDR2 YYREEE (reference sequence). Unmatched junction bases numbered 5, after V lost 0 bases and J lost 2 bases.

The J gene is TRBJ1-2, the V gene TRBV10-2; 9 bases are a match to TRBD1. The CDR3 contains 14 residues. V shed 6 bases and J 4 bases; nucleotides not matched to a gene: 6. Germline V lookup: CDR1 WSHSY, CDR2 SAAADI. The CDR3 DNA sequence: TGCGCCAGCAGACACACGGACAGGGGCTATGGCTACACCTTC. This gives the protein CASRHTDRGYGYTF.

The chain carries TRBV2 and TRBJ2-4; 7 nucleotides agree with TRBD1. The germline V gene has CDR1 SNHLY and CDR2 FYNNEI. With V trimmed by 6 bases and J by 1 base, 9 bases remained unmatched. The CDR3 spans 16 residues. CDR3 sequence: CASRQGVQAAKNIQYF. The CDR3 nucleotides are TGTGCCAGCAGGCAGGGGGTGCAAGCGGCCAAAAACATTCAGTACTTC.

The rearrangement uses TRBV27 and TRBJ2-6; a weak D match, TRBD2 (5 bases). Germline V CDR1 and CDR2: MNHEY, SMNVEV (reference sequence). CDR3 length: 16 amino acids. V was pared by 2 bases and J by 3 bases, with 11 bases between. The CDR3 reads CASSLGRGFGANVLTF. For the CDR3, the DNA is TGTGCCAGCAGTTTAGGGCGAGGGTTTGGGGCCAACGTCCTGACTTTC. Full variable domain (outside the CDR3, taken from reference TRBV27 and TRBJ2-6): EAQVTQNPRYLITVTGKKLTVTCSQNMNHEYMSWYRQDPGLGLRQIYYSMNVEVTDKGDVPEGYKVSRKEKRNFPLILESPSPNQTSLYFCASSLGRGFGANVLTFGAGSRLTVL.

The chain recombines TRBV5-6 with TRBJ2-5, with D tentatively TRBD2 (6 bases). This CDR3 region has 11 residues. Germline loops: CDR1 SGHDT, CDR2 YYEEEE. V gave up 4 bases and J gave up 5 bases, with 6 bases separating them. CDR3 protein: CASSRGETQYF. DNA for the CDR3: TGTGCCAGCAGCCGGGGGGAGACCCAGTACTTC.

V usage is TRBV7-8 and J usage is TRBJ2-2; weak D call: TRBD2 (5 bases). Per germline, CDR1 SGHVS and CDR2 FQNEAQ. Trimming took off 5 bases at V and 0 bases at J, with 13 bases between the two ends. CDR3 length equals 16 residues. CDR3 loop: CASSPGLRANTGELFF. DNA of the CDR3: TGTGCCAGCAGCCCCGGACTGCGCGCGAACACCGGGGAGCTGTTTTTT.

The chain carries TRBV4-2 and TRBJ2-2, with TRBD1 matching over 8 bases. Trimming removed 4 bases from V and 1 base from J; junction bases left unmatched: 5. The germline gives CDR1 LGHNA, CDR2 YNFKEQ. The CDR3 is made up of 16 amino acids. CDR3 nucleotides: TGTGCCAGCAGCCGGCCCGGGACAGGGAACACCGGGGAGCTGTTTTTT. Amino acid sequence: CASSRPGTGNTGELFF.

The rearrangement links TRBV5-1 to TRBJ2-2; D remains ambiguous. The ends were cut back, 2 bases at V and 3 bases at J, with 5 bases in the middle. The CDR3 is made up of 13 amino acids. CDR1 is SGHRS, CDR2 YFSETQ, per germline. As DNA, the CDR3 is TGCGCCAGCAGCTTCCTGTACACCGGGGAGCTGTTTTTT. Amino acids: CASSFLYTGELFF. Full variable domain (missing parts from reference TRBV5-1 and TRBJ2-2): KAGVTQTPRYLIKTRGQQVTLSCSPISGHRSVSWYQQTPGQGLQFLFEYFSETQRNKGNFPGRFSGRQFSNSRSEMNVSTLELGDSALYLCASSFLYTGELFFGEGSRLTVL.

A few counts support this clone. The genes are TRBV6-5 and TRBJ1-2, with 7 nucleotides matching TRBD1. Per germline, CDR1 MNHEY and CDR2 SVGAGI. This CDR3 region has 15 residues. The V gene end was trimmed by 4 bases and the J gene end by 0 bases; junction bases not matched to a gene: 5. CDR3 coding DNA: TGTGCCAGCAGTTTCGGGACAGTAACTAACTATGGCTACACCTTC. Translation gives CASSFGTVTNYGYTF.

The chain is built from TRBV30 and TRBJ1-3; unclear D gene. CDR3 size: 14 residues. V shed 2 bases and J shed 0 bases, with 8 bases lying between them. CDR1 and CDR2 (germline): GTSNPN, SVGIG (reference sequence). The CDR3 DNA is TGTGCCTGGAGTACGGTTTACTCTGGAAACACCATATATTTT. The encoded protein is CAWSTVYSGNTIYF.

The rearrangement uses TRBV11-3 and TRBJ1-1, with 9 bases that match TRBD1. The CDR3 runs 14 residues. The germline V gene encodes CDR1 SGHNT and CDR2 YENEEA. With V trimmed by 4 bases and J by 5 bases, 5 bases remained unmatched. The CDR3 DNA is TGTGCCAGCAGCTCAGGACAGGGGTCGACTGAAGCTTTCTTT. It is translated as CASSSGQGSTEAFF.

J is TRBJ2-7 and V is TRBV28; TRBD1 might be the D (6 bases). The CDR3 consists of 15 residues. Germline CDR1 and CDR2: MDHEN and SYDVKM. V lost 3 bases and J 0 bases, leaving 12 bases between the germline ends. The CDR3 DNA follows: TGTGCCAGCAGTTTGATGACAGGTAACTCCTACGAGCAGTACTTC. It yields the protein CASSLMTGNSYEQYF.

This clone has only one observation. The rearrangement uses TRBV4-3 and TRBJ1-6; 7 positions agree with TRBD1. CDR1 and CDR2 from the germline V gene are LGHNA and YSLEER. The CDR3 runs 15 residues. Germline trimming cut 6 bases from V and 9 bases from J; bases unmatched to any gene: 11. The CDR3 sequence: CASSQEGAMGSPLHF. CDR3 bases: TGCGCCAGCAGTCAGGAGGGGGCGATGGGTTCACCCCTCCACTTT.

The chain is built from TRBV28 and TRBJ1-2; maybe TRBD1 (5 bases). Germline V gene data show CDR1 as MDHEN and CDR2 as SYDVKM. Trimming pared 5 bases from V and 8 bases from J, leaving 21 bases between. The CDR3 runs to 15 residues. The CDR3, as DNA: TGTGCCAGCAGTCCCAGGGTTGGTGGAACGGCGGGCTACACCTTC. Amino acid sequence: CASSPRVGGTAGYTF.